This is a list of T cell receptor beta chains from one sample in a study of shared clonotypes between healthy human individuals. Libraries were prepared by immunoSEQ multiplex PCR; TCRdb keeps only in-frame clonotypes and omits some of them. The table includes about 640,000 clones, 72% detected once. Material: memory CD4+ T cells sorted from blood. The origin of the receptors is a woman in her thirties in good health. Each CDR3 is given with its conserved first and last residue. Each record gives: V gene, clone size, D gene, J gene, CDR3 protein. A D gene is named only where the DNA matches it firmly. The listing skips clone size in some rows; elsewhere it reads once, few, many or a size class.

TRBV2	.	.	TRBJ2-4	CASREGVRLAKNIQYF
TRBV4-1	.	TRBD2	TRBJ2-7	CASSQVTGVAGGSYEQYF
TRBV4-1	.	.	TRBJ1-3	CASSQGAGVSGNTIYF
TRBV7-2	few	.	TRBJ2-3	CASSRAGWGTDTQYF
TRBV21-1	few	.	TRBJ1-5	CASSKEVSTGCDQPQHF
TRBV18	.	TRBD2	TRBJ2-2	CASSPSVPLAGGTNTGELFF
TRBV2	.	TRBD2	TRBJ2-3	CASSVGSGMMDTQYF
TRBV21-1	.	.	TRBJ1-5	CASSPLDRPYSNQPQHF
TRBV2	.	.	TRBJ1-4	CASRGDNEKLFF
TRBV19	.	.	TRBJ2-7	CAKTYEQYF
TRBV4-1	once	.	.	CASSPQGGAGVMIYEQYF
TRBV7-2	.	.	TRBJ2-2	CASSLVALVDGELFF
TRBV28	.	.	TRBJ1-2	CASSFLRTGVDGYTF
TRBV7-6	.	.	TRBJ2-1	CASSLATETGGQFF
TRBV28	.	.	TRBJ1-5	CASSFGGGTQHF
TRBV7-3	.	TRBD1	TRBJ2-7	CASNRGRYEQYF
TRBV9	.	TRBD2	TRBJ2-5	CASSVSSLLAGVQETQYF
TRBV11-2	few	TRBD1	TRBJ1-2	CASTRTGANYGYTF
TRBV5-7	few	.	TRBJ1-1	CASSLVGEANTEAFF
TRBV7-9	.	.	TRBJ2-1	CASSLIDEQFF